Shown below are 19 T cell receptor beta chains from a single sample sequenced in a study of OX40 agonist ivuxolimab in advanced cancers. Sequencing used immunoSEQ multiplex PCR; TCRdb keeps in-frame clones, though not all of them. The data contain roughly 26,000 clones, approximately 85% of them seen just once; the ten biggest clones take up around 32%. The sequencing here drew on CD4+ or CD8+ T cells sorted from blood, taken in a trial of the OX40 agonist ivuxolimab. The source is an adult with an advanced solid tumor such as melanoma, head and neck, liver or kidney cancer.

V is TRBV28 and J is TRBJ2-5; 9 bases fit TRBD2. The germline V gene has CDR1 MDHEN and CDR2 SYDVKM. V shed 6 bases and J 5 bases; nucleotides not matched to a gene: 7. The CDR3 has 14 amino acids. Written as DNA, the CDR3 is TGTGCCAGCAGAACTCTCGGGACTAGCGAGACCCAGTACTTC. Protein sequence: CASRTLGTSETQYF.

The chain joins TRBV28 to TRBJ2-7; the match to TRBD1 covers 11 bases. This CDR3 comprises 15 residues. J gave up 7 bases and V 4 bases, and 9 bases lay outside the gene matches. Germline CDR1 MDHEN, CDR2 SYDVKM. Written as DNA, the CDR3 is TGTGCCAGCAGTTCGCGGACAGGGGGCATAGGGGAGCAGTACTTC. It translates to CASSSRTGGIGEQYF.

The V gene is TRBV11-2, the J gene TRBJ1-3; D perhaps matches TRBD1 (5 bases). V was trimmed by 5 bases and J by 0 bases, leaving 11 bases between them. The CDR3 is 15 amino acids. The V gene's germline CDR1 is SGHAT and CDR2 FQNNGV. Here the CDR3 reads CASSQDSYSGNTIYF. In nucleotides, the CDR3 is TGTGCCAGCAGCCAAGACAGTTACTCTGGAAACACCATATATTTT. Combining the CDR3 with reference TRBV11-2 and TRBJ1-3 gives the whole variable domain EAGVAQSPRYKIIEKRQSVAFWCNPISGHATLYWYQQILGQGPKLLIQFQNNGVVDDSQLPKDRFSAERLKGVDSTLKIQPAKLEDSAVYLCASSQDSYSGNTIYFGEGSWLTVV.

The CDR3 reads CASSIGARYEQFF. The CDR3 DNA reads TGTGCCAGTAGTATAGGGGCTAGGTATGAGCAGTTCTTC. This chain links TRBV19 with TRBJ2-1; D unresolved. Germline loops: CDR1 LNHDA, CDR2 SQIVND (reference sequence). Trimming removed 1 base at V and 8 bases at J, with 9 bases between. This CDR3 has 13 residues.

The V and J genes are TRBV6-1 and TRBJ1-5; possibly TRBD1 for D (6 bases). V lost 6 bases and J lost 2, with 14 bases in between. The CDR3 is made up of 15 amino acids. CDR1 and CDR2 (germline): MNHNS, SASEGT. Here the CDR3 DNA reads TGTGCCAGCAGCTTAACAGACAGGCGCAATCAGCCCCAGCATTTT. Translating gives CASSLTDRRNQPQHF.

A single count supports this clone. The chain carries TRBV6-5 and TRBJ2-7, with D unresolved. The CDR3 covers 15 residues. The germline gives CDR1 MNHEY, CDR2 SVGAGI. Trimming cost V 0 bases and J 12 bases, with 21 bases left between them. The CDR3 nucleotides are TGTGCCAGCAGTTACTCGTCCGGGCGGAGACCTAAGCTGTACTTC. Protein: CASSYSSGRRPKLYF.

Here the CDR3 DNA reads TGCGCCAGCAGCCAAGGAGCCACCTCGAGCTCCTACGAGCAGTACTTC. Its protein is CASSQGATSSSYEQYF. The gene calls are TRBV4-1 and TRBJ2-7; D call uncertain. This CDR3 has 16 residues. Germline V lookup: CDR1 MGHRA, CDR2 YSYEKL. V lost 1 base to trimming and J lost 0 bases, with 13 bases between them.

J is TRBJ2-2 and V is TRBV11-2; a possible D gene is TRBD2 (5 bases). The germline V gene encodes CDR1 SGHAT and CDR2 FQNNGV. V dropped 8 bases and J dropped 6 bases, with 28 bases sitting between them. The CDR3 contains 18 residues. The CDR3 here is CASPASGPEEGRPGELFF. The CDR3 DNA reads TGTGCCAGCCCCGCCTCGGGTCCGGAAGAGGGTCGGCCCGGGGAGCTGTTTTTT. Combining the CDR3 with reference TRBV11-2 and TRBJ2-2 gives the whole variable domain EAGVAQSPRYKIIEKRQSVAFWCNPISGHATLYWYQQILGQGPKLLIQFQNNGVVDDSQLPKDRFSAERLKGVDSTLKIQPAKLEDSAVYLCASPASGPEEGRPGELFFGEGSRLTVL.

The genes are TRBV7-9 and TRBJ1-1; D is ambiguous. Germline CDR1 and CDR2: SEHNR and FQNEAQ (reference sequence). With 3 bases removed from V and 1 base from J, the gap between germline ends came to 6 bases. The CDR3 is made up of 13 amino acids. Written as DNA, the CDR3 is TGTGCCAGCAGCTTCCCACGGAACACTGAAGCTTTCTTT. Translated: CASSFPRNTEAFF.

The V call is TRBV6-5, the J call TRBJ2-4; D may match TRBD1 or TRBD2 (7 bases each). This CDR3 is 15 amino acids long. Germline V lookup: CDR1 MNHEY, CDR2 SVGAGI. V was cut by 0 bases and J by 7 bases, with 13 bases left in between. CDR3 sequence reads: CASSYSRQGGNIQYF. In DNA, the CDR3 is TGTGCCAGCAGTTACTCGAGGCAGGGGGGGAACATTCAGTACTTC.

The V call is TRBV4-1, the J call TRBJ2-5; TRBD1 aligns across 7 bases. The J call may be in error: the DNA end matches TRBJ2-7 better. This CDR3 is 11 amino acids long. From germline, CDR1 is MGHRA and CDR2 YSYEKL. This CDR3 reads CASGTDYEQYF. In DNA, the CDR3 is TGCGCCAGCGGGACAGACTACGAGCAGTACTTC.

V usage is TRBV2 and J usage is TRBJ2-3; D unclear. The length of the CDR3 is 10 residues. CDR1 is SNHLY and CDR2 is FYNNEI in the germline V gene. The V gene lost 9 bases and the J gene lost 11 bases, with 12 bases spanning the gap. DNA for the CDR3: TGTGCCAGTGGACGACAAGAGCAGTATTTT. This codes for CASGRQEQYF.

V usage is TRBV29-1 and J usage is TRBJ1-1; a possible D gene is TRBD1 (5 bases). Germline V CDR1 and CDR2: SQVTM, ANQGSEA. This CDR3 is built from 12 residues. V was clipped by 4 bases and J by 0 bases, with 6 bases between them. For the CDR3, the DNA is TGCAGCGTTGCAGGGTTGAACACTGAAGCTTTCTTT. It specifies CSVAGLNTEAFF.

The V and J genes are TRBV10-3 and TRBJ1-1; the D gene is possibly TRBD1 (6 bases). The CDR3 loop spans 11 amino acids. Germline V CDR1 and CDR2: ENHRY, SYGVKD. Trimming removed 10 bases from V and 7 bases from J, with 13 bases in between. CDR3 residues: CASRRGDEAFF. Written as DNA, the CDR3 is TGTGCCAGCCGCAGGGGAGATGAAGCTTTCTTT.

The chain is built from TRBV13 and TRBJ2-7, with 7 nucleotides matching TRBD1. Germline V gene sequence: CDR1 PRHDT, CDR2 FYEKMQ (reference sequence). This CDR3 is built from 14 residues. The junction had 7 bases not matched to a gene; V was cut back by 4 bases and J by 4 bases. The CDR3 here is CASSSRTGIYEQYF. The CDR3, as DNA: TGTGCCAGCAGCTCACGGACAGGAATATACGAGCAGTACTTC.

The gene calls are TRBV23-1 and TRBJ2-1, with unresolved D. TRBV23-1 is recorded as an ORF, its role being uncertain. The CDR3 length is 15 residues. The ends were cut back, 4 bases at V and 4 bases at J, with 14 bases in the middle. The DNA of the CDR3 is TGCGCCAGCAGTCCTTCCCAAAACCCTTACAATGAGCAGTTCTTC. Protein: CASSPSQNPYNEQFF.

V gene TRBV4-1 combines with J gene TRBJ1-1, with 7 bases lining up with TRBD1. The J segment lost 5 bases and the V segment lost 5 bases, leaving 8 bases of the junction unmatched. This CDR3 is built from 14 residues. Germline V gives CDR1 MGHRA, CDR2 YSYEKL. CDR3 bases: TGCGCCAGCAGCTTTGAACAGGGGAGGACTGAAGCTTTCTTT. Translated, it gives CASSFEQGRTEAFF.

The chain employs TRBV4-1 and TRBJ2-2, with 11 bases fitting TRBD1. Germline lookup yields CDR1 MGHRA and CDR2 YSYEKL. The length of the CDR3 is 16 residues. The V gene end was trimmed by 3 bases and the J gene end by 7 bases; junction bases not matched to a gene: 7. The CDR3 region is CASSHIGQGAGGELFF. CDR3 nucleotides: TGCGCCAGCAGCCACATAGGACAGGGGGCGGGCGGGGAGCTGTTTTTT.

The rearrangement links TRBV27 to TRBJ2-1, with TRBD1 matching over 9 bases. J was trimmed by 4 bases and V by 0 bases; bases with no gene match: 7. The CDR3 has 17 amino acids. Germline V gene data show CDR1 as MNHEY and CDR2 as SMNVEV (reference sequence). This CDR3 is CASSLSGQGQIYNEQFF. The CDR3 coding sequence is TGTGCCAGCAGTTTATCGGGACAGGGCCAGATATACAATGAGCAGTTCTTC.